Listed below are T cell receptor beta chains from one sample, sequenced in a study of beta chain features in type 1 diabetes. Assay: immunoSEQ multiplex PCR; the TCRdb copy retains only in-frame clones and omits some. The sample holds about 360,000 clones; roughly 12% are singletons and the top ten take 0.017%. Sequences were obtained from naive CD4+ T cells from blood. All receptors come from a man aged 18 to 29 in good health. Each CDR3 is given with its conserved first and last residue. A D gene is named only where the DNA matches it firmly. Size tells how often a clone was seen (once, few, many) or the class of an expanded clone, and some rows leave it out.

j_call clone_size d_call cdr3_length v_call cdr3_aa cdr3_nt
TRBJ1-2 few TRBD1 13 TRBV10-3 CAISADRGKGYTF TGTGCCATCAGTGCTGACAGGGGCAAAGGCTACACCTTC
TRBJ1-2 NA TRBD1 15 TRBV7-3 CASSVGTGKVYGYTF TGTGCCAGCAGCGTCGGGACAGGGAAAGTCTATGGCTACACCTTC
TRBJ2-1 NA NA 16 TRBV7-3 CASSLFRGVEYNEQFF TGTGCCAGCAGCTTATTCCGGGGAGTGGAGTACAATGAGCAGTTCTTC
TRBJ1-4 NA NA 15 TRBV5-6 CASSLARGANEKLFF TGTGCCAGCAGCTTGGCGCGGGGGGCAAATGAAAAACTGTTTTTT
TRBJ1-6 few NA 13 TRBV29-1 CSVRDTEGSPLHF TGCAGCGTGCGGGATACAGAGGGTTCACCCCTCCACTTT
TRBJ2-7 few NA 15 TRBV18 CASSPPSGGTYEQYF TGTGCCAGCTCACCACCGTCAGGGGGGACCTACGAGCAGTACTTC
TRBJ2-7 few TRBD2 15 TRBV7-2 CASSAGLADSREQYF TGTGCCAGCAGCGCAGGACTAGCGGACTCTAGGGAGCAGTACTTC
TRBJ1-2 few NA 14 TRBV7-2 CASSFDQGVYGYTF TGTGCCAGCAGCTTTGACCAAGGGGTGTATGGCTACACCTTC
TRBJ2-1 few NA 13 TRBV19 CASSIVALNEQFF TGTGCCAGTAGTATAGTGGCCCTCAATGAGCAGTTCTTC
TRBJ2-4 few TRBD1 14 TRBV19 CASRDRGAKNIQYF TGTGCCAGTCGTGACAGGGGAGCCAAAAACATTCAGTACTTC
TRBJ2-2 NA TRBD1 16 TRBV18 CASSPTGQKNTGELFF TGTGCCAGCTCCCCCACGGGACAGAAGAACACCGGGGAGCTGTTTTTT
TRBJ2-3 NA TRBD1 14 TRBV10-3 CAISEPRTGSTQYF TGTGCCATCAGTGAGCCTAGGACAGGGAGTACGCAGTATTTT
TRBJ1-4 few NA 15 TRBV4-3 CASSQDAGGGEKLFF TGCGCCAGCAGCCAAGATGCCGGGGGTGGGGAAAAACTGTTTTTT
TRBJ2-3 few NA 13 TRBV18 CASSPSGTDTQYF TGTGCCAGCTCCCCTAGCGGCACAGATACGCAGTATTTT
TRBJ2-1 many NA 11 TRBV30 CAWTSYNEQFF TGTGCCTGGACTAGCTACAATGAGCAGTTCTTC
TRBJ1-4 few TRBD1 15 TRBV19 CASSSGQGTNEKLFF TGTGCCAGTAGTAGTGGACAGGGGACGAATGAAAAACTGTTTTTT
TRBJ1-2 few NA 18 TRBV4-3 CASSQDLNRQVFNYGYTF TGCGCCAGCAGCCAAGATTTAAACCGACAAGTCTTCAACTATGGCTACACCTTC
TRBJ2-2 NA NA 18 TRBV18 CASSPRVIAETNTGELFF TGTGCCAGCTCACCACGCGTTATAGCGGAAACGAACACCGGGGAGCTGTTTTTT
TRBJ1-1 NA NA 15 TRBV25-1 CASSELLGGRTEAFF TGTGCCAGCAGTGAACTATTGGGGGGGCGAACTGAAGCTTTCTTT
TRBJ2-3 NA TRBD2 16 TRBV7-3 CASSSFSGSLTDTQYF TGTGCCAGCAGCTCCTTTAGCGGGAGCTTGACAGATACGCAGTATTTT
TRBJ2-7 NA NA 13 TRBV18 CASSPTESYEQYF TGTGCCAGCTCACCTACAGAATCCTACGAGCAGTACTTC
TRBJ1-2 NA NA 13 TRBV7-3 CASSPTGGDGYTF TGTGCCAGCAGCCCCACGGGGGGCGATGGCTACACCTTC
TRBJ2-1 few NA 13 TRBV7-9 CASSLVSYNEQFF TGTGCCAGCAGCTTAGTTTCTTACAATGAGCAGTTCTTC
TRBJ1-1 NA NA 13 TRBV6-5 CASGRNGGTEAFF TGTGCCAGCGGTAGGAACGGGGGCACTGAAGCTTTCTTT
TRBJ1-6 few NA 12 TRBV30 CASARLGSPLHF TGTGCCTCCGCGAGACTCGGTTCACCCCTCCACTTT
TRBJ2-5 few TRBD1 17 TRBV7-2 CASSLGYRDSPEETQYF TGTGCCAGCAGCTTAGGCTACCGGGACAGTCCTGAAGAGACCCAGTACTTC
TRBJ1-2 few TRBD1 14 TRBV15 CATSYRDRVDGYTF TGTGCCACCAGTTACCGGGACAGGGTCGATGGCTACACCTTC
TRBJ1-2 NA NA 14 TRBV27 CASSLIHSNYGYTF TGTGCCAGCAGTTTAATCCACTCTAACTATGGCTACACCTTC
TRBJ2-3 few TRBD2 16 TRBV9 CASSSRLAGRTDTQYF TGTGCCAGCAGCTCCAGACTAGCGGGCAGAACAGATACGCAGTATTTT
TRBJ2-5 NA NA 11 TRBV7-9 CGVGSEETQYF TGCGGAGTCGGCTCGGAAGAGACCCAGTACTTC
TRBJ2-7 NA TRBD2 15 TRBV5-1 CASSFGTSGSGEQYF TGCGCCAGCAGCTTCGGGACTAGCGGGAGCGGCGAGCAGTACTTC
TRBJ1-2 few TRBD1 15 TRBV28 CASSLGQVGPAGYTF TGTGCCAGCAGTTTAGGACAGGTGGGGCCCGCTGGCTACACCTTC
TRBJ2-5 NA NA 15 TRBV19 CASTIAGGQKETQYF TGTGCCAGTACCATTGCCGGGGGACAGAAAGAGACCCAGTACTTC
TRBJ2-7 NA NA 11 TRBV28 CATDSHYEQYF TGTGCCACGGACAGCCACTACGAGCAGTACTTC
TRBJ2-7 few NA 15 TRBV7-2 CASTLRGGGVGEQYF TGTGCCAGCACCTTACGAGGCGGCGGGGTGGGGGAGCAGTACTTC
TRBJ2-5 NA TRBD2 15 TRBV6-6 CASSYVAGAPESQYF TGTGCCAGCAGTTACGTAGCGGGGGCCCCTGAGAGCCAGTACTTC
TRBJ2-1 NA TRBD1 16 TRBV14 CASSQDSGRGLAEQFF TGTGCCAGCAGCCAAGATTCGGGCAGGGGGCTTGCTGAGCAGTTCTTC
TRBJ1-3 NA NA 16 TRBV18 CASSLGQPSSGNTIYF TGTGCCAGCTCACTCGGACAGCCGTCTTCTGGAAACACCATATATTTT
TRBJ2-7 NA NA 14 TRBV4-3 CASSQGKGGYEQYF TGCGCCAGCAGCCAAGGTAAAGGGGGCTACGAGCAGTACTTC
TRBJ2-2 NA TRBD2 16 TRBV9 CASSERGDRDPGELFF TGTGCCAGCAGCGAGCGGGGGGATAGGGACCCCGGGGAGCTGTTTTTT
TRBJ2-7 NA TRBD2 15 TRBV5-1 CASSPYGGSTYEQYF TGCGCCAGCAGCCCGTATGGCGGGAGCACCTACGAGCAGTACTTC
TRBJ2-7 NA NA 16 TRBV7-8 CASSLEWPGEPYEQYF TGTGCCAGCAGCTTAGAATGGCCAGGGGAGCCCTACGAGCAGTACTTC
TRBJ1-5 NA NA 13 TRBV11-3 CASSSGRYQPQHF TGTGCCAGCAGCTCGGGTAGGTATCAGCCCCAGCATTTT
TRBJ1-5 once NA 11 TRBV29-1 CSVGGDQPQHF TGCAGCGTAGGCGGAGATCAGCCCCAGCATTTT
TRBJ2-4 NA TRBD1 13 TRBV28 CASSWDRLNIQYF TGTGCCAGCAGTTGGGACAGATTAAACATTCAGTACTTC
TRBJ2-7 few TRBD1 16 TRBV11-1 CASSLGETGSADEQYF TGTGCCAGCAGCTTAGGGGAGACAGGGTCTGCCGACGAGCAGTACTTC
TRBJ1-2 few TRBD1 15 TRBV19 CASSEDFQGVYGYTF TGTGCCAGTAGTGAGGACTTCCAGGGGGTCTATGGCTACACCTTC
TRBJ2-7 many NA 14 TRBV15 CATSRDAASYEQYF TGTGCCACCAGCAGAGATGCAGCGTCCTACGAGCAGTACTTC
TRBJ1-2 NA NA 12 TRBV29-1 CSVGQSNYGYTF TGCAGCGTTGGACAGTCTAACTATGGCTACACCTTC
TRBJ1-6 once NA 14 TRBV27 CASTPRAYNSPLHF TGTGCCAGCACTCCCCGAGCCTATAATTCACCCCTCCACTTT
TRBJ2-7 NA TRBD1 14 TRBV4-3 CASSRDRGSYEQYF TGCGCCAGCAGCCGGGACAGGGGTTCTTACGAGCAGTACTTC
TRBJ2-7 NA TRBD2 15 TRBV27 CASSLLPSGIYEQYF TGTGCCAGCAGTTTACTTCCTAGCGGCATTTACGAGCAGTACTTC